Below, 20 T cell receptor beta chains from the same sample are listed, as sequenced in a study of shared clonotypes between healthy human individuals. Sequencing used immunoSEQ multiplex PCR; TCRdb keeps in-frame clones, though not all of them. The data show approximately 1,000,000 clones, approximately 75% seen once. The source material was memory CD4+ T cells from PBMCs. Described subset: CD45RA-negative fraction. These receptors were taken from a man aged 18-30 years in good health. Some clones in this sample may be carry-over from other donors' samples.

V usage is TRBV7-9 and J usage is TRBJ1-4; TRBD1 matches 7 bases. Germline V gene lookup returns CDR1 SEHNR and CDR2 FQNEAQ (reference sequence). The CDR3 covers 16 residues. J lost 7 bases, V lost 3 bases, and 11 bases had no gene match. For the CDR3, the DNA is TGTGCCAGCAGCTTTGGCGACAGGGATGTAGGTGAAAAACTGTTTTTT. This gives the protein CASSFGDRDVGEKLFF.

The CDR3 loop reads CASSGGGSGANVLTF. In DNA form, the CDR3 reads TGTGCCAGCAGTGGGGGCGGCTCTGGGGCCAACGTCCTGACTTTC. The chain is built from TRBV6-4 and TRBJ2-6; maybe TRBD1 (5 bases). The CDR3 is made up of 15 amino acids. The V and J ends lost 4 bases and 0 bases respectively, with 7 bases between them. Germline V gene lookup returns CDR1 MRHNA and CDR2 SNTAGT.

This clone was recorded only once. V and J are TRBV29-1 and TRBJ2-2, with 11 bases that match TRBD2. This CDR3 has 15 amino acids. Germline CDR1 is SQVTM and CDR2 is ANQGSEA. V was pared by 7 bases and J by 7 bases, with 11 bases of the junction left unmatched. CDR3 nucleotides: TGCAGCGCTCCACTGACTAGCGGGGTGGACGGGGAGCTGTTTTTT. The encoded protein is CSAPLTSGVDGELFF.

This clone occurred once. The gene calls are TRBV5-5 and TRBJ2-2, with D tentatively TRBD1 (6 bases). This CDR3 contains 15 residues. V was clipped by 4 bases and J by 5 bases, with 15 bases between them. Germline V CDR1 and CDR2: SGHKS, YYEKEE (reference sequence). The CDR3 nucleotides are TGTGCCAGCAGCCCGTACAGGGTGGGGACCGGGGAGCTGTTTTTT. It specifies CASSPYRVGTGELFF.

The chain recombines TRBV2 with TRBJ1-1, with D perhaps matching TRBD1 (5 bases). This CDR3 contains 13 residues. Germline CDR1 SNHLY, CDR2 FYNNEI. V was pared by 8 bases and J by 0 bases, with 10 bases between. This chain's CDR3 is CASEGRLNTEAFF. CDR3 sequence (DNA): TGTGCCAGCGAGGGACGCTTGAACACTGAAGCTTTCTTT.

Of note for this clone: This clone may be a read error of a much larger clone one base away. Other nucleotide sequences from this sample produce the same CDR3. The chain links TRBV11-2 to TRBJ2-5; D not certain. Germline V gives CDR1 SGHAT, CDR2 FQNNGV. With 5 bases removed from V and 5 bases from J, the gap between germline ends came to 6 bases. The CDR3 has 11 amino acids. CDR3 protein: CASSLGETQYF. The CDR3, as DNA: TGTGCCAGCAGCCTAGGGGAGACCCAGTACTTC. The full variable domain, completed using reference TRBV11-2 and TRBJ2-5, is EAGVAQSPRYKIIEKRQSVAFWCNPISGHATLYWYQQILGQGPKLLIQFQNNGVVDDSQLPKDRFSAERLKGVDSTLKIQPAKLEDSAVYLCASSLGETQYFGPGTRLLVL.

CDR3 nucleotides: TGTGCCAGCTCACCACAGGCGGCTGGCTACACCTTC. As protein: CASSPQAAGYTF. The chain couples TRBV9 to TRBJ1-2; weak D call: TRBD1 (5 bases). The length of the CDR3 is 12 residues. Trimming pared 7 bases from V and 7 bases from J, leaving 14 bases between. Germline values: CDR1 SGDLS, CDR2 YYNGEE.

This clone was seen a single time. The CDR3 region is CASSLAVAKAFF. In DNA, the CDR3 is TGTGCCAGCAGCTTAGCAGTAGCCAAAGCTTTCTTT. This rearrangement joins TRBV7-8 to TRBJ1-1; D not resolved. The germline V gene has CDR1 SGHVS and CDR2 FQNEAQ. With 0 bases removed from V and 9 bases from J, the gap between germline ends came to 8 bases. The CDR3 covers 12 residues.

The genes are TRBV6-1 and TRBJ1-2; maybe TRBD1 (5 bases). The CDR3 is made up of 15 amino acids. Germline values: CDR1 MNHNS, CDR2 SASEGT. The V end lost 0 bases, the J end lost 4 bases, and 12 bases lay between the germline ends. CDR3 amino acids: CASSEALGEAYGYTF. CDR3 DNA sequence: TGTGCCAGCAGTGAAGCCCTGGGGGAGGCCTATGGCTACACCTTC.

The V and J genes are TRBV9 and TRBJ2-1, with D maybe TRBD2 (5 bases). Trimming pared 0 bases from V and 10 bases from J, leaving 11 bases between. Germline V gives CDR1 SGDLS, CDR2 YYNGEE. The CDR3 is made up of 13 amino acids. Written as DNA, the CDR3 is TGTGCCAGCAGCGTAGGGGCCCGGGAAGAGCAGTTCTTC. It specifies CASSVGAREEQFF.

This clone was observed once. V is TRBV19 and J is TRBJ1-1, with 7 bases that match TRBD1. J was trimmed by 7 bases and V by 5 bases; bases with no gene match: 10. There are 14 residues in the CDR3. Germline V gives CDR1 LNHDA, CDR2 SQIVND (reference sequence). The CDR3 DNA sequence: TGTGCCAGTAGTGAACAGGGGTGGAAAGGTGAAGCTTTCTTT. This encodes CASSEQGWKGEAFF.

The chain links TRBV5-5 to TRBJ2-3; TRBD2 matches at 7 bases. V shed 4 bases, J shed 4 bases, and the junction held 9 bases outside the gene matches. The V gene's germline CDR1 is SGHKS and CDR2 YYEKEE (reference sequence). CDR3 length: 15 amino acids. CDR3 coding DNA: TGTGCCAGCAGCCCTTCGGCCCTAGCGGCAGATACGCAGTATTTT. Its protein product is CASSPSALAADTQYF.

This clone was recorded a few times. The CDR3 loop reads CASSSQPQGDTQYF. CDR3 nucleotides: TGTGCCAGCAGTTCCCAGCCACAGGGGGATACGCAGTATTTT. This chain uses TRBV6-1 with TRBJ2-3; 7 bases match TRBD1. V was pared by 5 bases and J by 6 bases, with 8 bases of the junction left unmatched. CDR1 is MNHNS and CDR2 is SASEGT in the germline V gene. The CDR3 consists of 14 residues.

This clone occurred a few times. The chain joins TRBV15 to TRBJ2-3; D is uncertain. The CDR3 runs to 16 residues. The germline V gene encodes CDR1 LNHNV and CDR2 YYDKDF (reference sequence). V lost 2 bases and J 2 bases, leaving 14 bases between the germline ends. CDR3 in DNA: TGTGCCACCAGCAGAAATCTCCCCGGAACCACAGATACGCAGTATTTT. Translated: CATSRNLPGTTDTQYF.

In the case of this clone: Other nucleotide sequences from this sample produce the same CDR3. The genes are TRBV18 and TRBJ1-1; perhaps TRBD1 as D (6 bases). Trimming pared 3 bases from V and 5 bases from J, leaving 13 bases between. Germline lookup yields CDR1 KGHSH and CDR2 LQKENI. CDR3 length: 14 amino acids. CDR3 sequence: CASSPSRGGTEAFF. The CDR3 DNA follows: TGTGCCAGCTCACCGTCGAGGGGGGGGACTGAAGCTTTCTTT.

The chain links TRBV6-6 to TRBJ1-2; no definite D call. CDR3 length: 11 residues. In germline, CDR1 is MNHNY, CDR2 SVGAGI (reference sequence). The ends were cut back, 8 bases at V and 1 base at J, with 5 bases in the middle. CDR3 sequence (DNA): TGTGCCAGCCGGGTTAACTATGGCTACACCTTC. Translation gives CASRVNYGYTF.

This rearrangement joins TRBV18 to TRBJ2-2; 10 positions agree with TRBD1. In germline, CDR1 is KGHSH, CDR2 LQKENI. CDR3 size: 16 residues. Trimming cost V 3 bases and J 5 bases; bases outside gene matches: 6. CDR3: CASSPGTGQGTGELFF. The CDR3 bases are TGTGCCAGCTCACCGGGAACGGGACAGGGGACCGGGGAGCTGTTTTTT.

The chain carries TRBV11-2 and TRBJ1-3; 7 bases line up with TRBD1. Germline V gene lookup returns CDR1 SGHAT and CDR2 FQNNGV. The trim removed 5 bases at V and 10 bases at J, leaving 14 bases unmatched. There are 15 residues in the CDR3. Written as DNA, the CDR3 is TGTGCCAGCAGCCCCCTGACAGGGAACTATGGTACCATATATTTT. It encodes CASSPLTGNYGTIYF.

The J gene is TRBJ1-2, the V gene TRBV19; 7 positions agree with TRBD1. This CDR3 spans 15 amino acids. The germline V gene has CDR1 LNHDA and CDR2 SQIVND (reference sequence). After removal of 11 bases from V and 0 bases from J, the junction contained 12 bases not matched to a gene. CDR3 nucleotide sequence: TGTGCCGGCCAGTTTGAGGGGGCCTCTAACTATGGCTACACCTTC. Translated, it gives CAGQFEGASNYGYTF.

This rearrangement joins TRBV4-1 to TRBJ2-1; D may be TRBD2 (6 bases). The CDR3 loop spans 15 amino acids. The V end lost 4 bases, the J end lost 1 base, and 11 bases lay between the germline ends. CDR1 and CDR2 (germline): MGHRA, YSYEKL. The CDR3 DNA sequence: TGCGCCAGCAGCCGACGACTAGATTCCTACAATGAGCAGTTCTTC. Protein sequence: CASSRRLDSYNEQFF.